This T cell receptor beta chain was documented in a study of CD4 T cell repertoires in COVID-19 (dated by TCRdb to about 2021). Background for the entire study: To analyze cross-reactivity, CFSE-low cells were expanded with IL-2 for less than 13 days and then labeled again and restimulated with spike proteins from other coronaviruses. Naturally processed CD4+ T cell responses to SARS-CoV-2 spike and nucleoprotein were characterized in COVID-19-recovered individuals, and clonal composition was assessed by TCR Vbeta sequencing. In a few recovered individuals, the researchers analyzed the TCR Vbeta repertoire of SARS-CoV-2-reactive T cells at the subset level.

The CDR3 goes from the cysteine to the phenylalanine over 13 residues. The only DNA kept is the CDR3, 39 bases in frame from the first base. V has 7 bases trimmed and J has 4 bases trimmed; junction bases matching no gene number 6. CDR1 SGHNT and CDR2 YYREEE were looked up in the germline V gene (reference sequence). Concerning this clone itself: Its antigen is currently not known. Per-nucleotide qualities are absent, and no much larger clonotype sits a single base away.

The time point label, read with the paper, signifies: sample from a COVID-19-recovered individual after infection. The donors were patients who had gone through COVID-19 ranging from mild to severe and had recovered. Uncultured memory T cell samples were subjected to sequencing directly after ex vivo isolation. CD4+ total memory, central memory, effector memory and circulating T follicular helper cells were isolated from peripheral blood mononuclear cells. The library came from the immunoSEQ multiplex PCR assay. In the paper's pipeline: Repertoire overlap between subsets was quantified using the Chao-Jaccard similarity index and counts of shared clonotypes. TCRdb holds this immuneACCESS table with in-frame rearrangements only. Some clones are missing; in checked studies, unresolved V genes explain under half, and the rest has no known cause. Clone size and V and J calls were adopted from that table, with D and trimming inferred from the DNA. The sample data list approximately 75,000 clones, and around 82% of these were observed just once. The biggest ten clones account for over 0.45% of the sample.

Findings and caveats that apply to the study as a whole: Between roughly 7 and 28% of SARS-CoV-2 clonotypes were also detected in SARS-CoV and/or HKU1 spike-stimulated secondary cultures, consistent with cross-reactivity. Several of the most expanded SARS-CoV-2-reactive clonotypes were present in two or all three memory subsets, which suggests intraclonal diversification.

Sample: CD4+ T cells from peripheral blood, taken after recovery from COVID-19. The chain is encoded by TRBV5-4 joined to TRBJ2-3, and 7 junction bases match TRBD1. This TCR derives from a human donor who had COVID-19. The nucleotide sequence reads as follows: TGTGCCAGCGGCCTTACAGGGGCAGATACGCAGTATTTT. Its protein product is CASGLTGADTQYF.